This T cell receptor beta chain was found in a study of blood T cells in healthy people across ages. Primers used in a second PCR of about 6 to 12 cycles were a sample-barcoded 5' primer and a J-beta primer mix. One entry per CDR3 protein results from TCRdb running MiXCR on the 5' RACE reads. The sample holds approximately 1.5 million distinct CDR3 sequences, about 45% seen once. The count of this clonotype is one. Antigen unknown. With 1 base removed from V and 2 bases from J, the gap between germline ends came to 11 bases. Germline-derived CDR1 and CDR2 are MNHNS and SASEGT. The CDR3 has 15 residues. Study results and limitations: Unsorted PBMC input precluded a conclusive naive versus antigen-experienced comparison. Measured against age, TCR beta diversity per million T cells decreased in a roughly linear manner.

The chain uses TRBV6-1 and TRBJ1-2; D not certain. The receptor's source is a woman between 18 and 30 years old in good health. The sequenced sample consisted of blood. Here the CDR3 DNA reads TGTGCCAGCAGTGAAGAAAAGGGTCCGAACTATGGCTACACCTTC. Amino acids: CASSEEKGPNYGYTF.